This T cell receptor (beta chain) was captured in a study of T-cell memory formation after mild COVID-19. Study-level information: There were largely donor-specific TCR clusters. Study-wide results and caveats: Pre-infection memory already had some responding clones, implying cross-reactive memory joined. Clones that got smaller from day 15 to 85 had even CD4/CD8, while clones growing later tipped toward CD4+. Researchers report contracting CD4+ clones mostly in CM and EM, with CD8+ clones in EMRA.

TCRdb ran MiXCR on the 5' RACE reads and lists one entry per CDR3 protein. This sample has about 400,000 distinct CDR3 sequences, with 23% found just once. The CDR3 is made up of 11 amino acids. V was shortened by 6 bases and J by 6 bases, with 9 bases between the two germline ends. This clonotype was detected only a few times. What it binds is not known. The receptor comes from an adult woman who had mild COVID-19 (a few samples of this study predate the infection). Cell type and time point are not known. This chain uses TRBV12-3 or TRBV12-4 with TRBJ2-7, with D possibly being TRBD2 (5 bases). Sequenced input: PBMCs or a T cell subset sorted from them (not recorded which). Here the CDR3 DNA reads TGTGCCAGCAGCCCCGAGGGCGAGCAGTACTTC. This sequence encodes CASSPEGEQYF.